This TCR beta chain derives from a study of cytotoxic CD8 clonotypes in ibrutinib-treated CLL. Measured with immunoSEQ multiplex PCR; TCRdb has only the in-frame clones, and not every one. This sample has 200,000 or so clones, with about four fifths found just once. The origin of this receptor is a human donor with chronic lymphocytic leukemia. Here the sequenced sample was PBMCs, taken after 12 months of ibrutinib treatment.

The CDR3 coding sequence is TGCGCCAGCAGCCCTACTTATACGGGACAGGGGAGGGCTGGGGAAAAACTGTTTTTT. It yields the protein CASSPTYTGQGRAGEKLFF. V is TRBV5-1 and J is TRBJ1-4; the match to TRBD1 covers 10 bases. The CDR3 is 19 residues long. Looked up from germline, CDR1 is SGHRS and CDR2 is YFSETQ. V trimming: 4 bases; J trimming: 8 bases; junction bases outside the gene matches: 20.